This T cell receptor beta chain came from a study of CD8+CD57+ T cells in acquired aplastic anemia. Trimming pared 1 base from V and 7 bases from J, leaving 17 bases between. The CDR3 totals 15 residues. Germline CDR1 is SGDLS and CDR2 is YYNGEE. Both TCR beta VDJ combination and CDR3 sequence profiling were carried out. Genomic DNA was the template for this profiling. From the reads, TCRdb called clonotypes with MiXCR, one entry per CDR3 protein. The table has 200,000 to 250,000 distinct CDR3 sequences, roughly two thirds seen once; the top ten hold roughly 64%. Whoever was chosen for sequencing had shown CD8+CD57+ cell expansion by flow cytometry. In its sample, this clonotype was seen many times.

The receptor was derived from a human donor with aplastic anemia. The V gene is TRBV9, the J gene TRBJ1-2; tentative D call: TRBD1 (5 bases). The sample consisted of sorted CD4+, CD8+, or CD8+CD57+ T cells (not recorded which) from PBMCs. The CDR3 sequence: CASSVSGVSGAGYTF. The CDR3 coding sequence is TGTGCCAGCAGCGTAAGTGGGGTCTCCGGGGCTGGCTACACCTTC.